This T cell receptor (beta chain) is from a study of shared clonotypes between healthy human individuals. Concerning this clone itself: Its cognate antigen is unknown.

Germline CDR1 SGHTA, CDR2 FQGNSA. V was shortened by 4 bases and J by 5 bases, with 8 bases between the two germline ends. The CDR3 has 12 amino acids. Whole-study results and caveats: Rarefaction analysis demonstrated incomplete sorted-subset sequencing notwithstanding large depth.

The authors ran the assay at deep level. Data came from immunoSEQ multiplex PCR; TCRdb stores just in-frame clones and leaves some out. The table has around 330,000 clones, 74% seen once. Material: memory CD4+ T cells sorted from blood. Subset denoted: CD45RA-negative fraction. The source is a man aged 25 to 45 in good health. The chain uses TRBV7-2 and TRBJ2-5, with D possibly being TRBD2 (6 bases). The CDR3: CASSSGVETQYF. CDR3 coding DNA: TGTGCCAGCAGCTCGGGAGTCGAGACCCAGTACTTC.